The 9 T cell receptor beta chains reported below all come from one sample, sequenced in a study of cytomegalovirus exposure and HLA in healthy donors. The PCR had 60 Vbeta and 13 Jbeta primers. Data came from immunoSEQ multiplex PCR; TCRdb stores just in-frame clones and leaves some out. The top ten hold around 2.6% of the sample, which has around 200,000 clones, just under 70% seen once. The sample was PBMCs. The receptors originated from a man in his forties in good health and CMV-seropositive.

This clone was picked up one time. The chain uses TRBV2 and TRBJ1-2; the D is unclear. CDR1 SNHLY and CDR2 FYNNEI come from the germline V gene. V was clipped by 2 bases and J by 0 bases, with 10 bases between them. This CDR3 comprises 15 residues. This CDR3 is CASSEWNSSNYGYTF. CDR3 DNA sequence: TGTGCCAGCAGTGAATGGAACAGTTCTAACTATGGCTACACCTTC.

Only one count was recorded for this clone. The chain combines TRBV13 with TRBJ2-3; a possible D gene is TRBD1 (5 bases). Germline lookup yields CDR1 PRHDT and CDR2 FYEKMQ (reference sequence). The CDR3 length is 15 residues. The germline V and J ends were trimmed by 5 bases and 0 bases, with 12 bases remaining between them. This CDR3 is CASSRRGPSTDTQYF. CDR3 coding DNA: TGTGCCAGCAGCCGAAGGGGTCCTAGCACAGATACGCAGTATTTT. Full variable domain (remainder filled in from reference TRBV13 and TRBJ2-3): AAGVIQSPRHLIKEKRETATLKCYPIPRHDTVYWYQQGPGQDPQFLISFYEKMQSDKGSIPDRFSAQQFSDYHSELNMSSLELGDSALYFCASSRRGPSTDTQYFGPGTRLTVL.

The chain recombines TRBV13 with TRBJ2-1; 9 nucleotides match TRBD2. V dropped 5 bases and J dropped 3; count of bases not matched to a gene: 2. The CDR3 is 14 residues long. Per germline, CDR1 PRHDT and CDR2 FYEKMQ (reference sequence). In DNA, the CDR3 is TGTGCCAGCAGCGGACTAGCGAACTACAATGAGCAGTTCTTC. Amino acids: CASSGLANYNEQFF.

The chain recombines TRBV2 with TRBJ2-2; 8 bases are shared with TRBD1. Germline V gene lookup returns CDR1 SNHLY and CDR2 FYNNEI. The V and J ends lost 1 base and 2 bases, in that order; junction bases with no gene match: 3. This CDR3 spans 16 amino acids. The CDR3 DNA is TGTGCCAGCAGTGAAGTCAGGGGGCCTAACACCGGGGAGCTGTTTTTT. Its translation is CASSEVRGPNTGELFF.

This chain uses TRBV29-1 with TRBJ2-2; TRBD2 is a possible D gene (5 bases). The CDR3 loop spans 14 amino acids. Per germline, CDR1 SQVTM and CDR2 ANQGSEA. Trimming took off 7 bases at V and 1 base at J, with 13 bases between the two ends. The DNA for the CDR3 is TGCAGCGCCGCGGGCAGCCTGAACACCGGGGAGCTGTTTTTT. Encoded protein: CSAAGSLNTGELFF.

This clone was seen a few times. This chain uses TRBV5-8 with TRBJ2-3; possibly TRBD1 for D (8 bases). Trimming removed 2 bases at V and 6 bases at J, with 10 bases between. Germline loops: CDR1 SGHTS, CDR2 YDEGEE. CDR3 length: 13 amino acids. The CDR3 sequence is CASSLQGGDTQYF. In DNA form, the CDR3 reads TGTGCCAGCAGCTTACAGGGGGGGGATACGCAGTATTTT.

This clone occurred a few times. This chain links TRBV28 with TRBJ1-6, with 8 bases aligning to TRBD1. Losses at the gene ends were 1 base for V and 7 bases for J; bases not matched to a gene: 6. Germline V lookup: CDR1 MDHEN, CDR2 SYDVKM. This CDR3 comprises 16 residues. DNA for the CDR3: TGTGCCAGCAGTTTATCAGACAGGGGAACCAATTCACCCCTCCACTTT. It is translated as CASSLSDRGTNSPLHF.

The chain couples TRBV11-2 to TRBJ2-2; tentatively, D is TRBD1 (6 bases). The CDR3 loop spans 18 amino acids. V lost 8 bases to trimming and J lost 0 bases, with 22 bases between them. Per germline, CDR1 SGHAT and CDR2 FQNNGV. In nucleotides, the CDR3 is TGTGCCAGCTCCTCCCTACAGGGTCAATCTTCGAACACCGGGGAGCTGTTTTTT. Its protein product is CASSSLQGQSSNTGELFF.

The chain links TRBV4-1 to TRBJ2-7; 7 bases fit TRBD1. Germline trimming cut 2 bases from V and 2 bases from J; bases unmatched to any gene: 9. Germline V gives CDR1 MGHRA, CDR2 YSYEKL. This CDR3 is 16 amino acids long. The CDR3 region is CASSQLSGTATYEQYF. CDR3 nucleotides: TGCGCCAGCAGCCAACTCTCCGGGACAGCGACCTACGAGCAGTACTTC.